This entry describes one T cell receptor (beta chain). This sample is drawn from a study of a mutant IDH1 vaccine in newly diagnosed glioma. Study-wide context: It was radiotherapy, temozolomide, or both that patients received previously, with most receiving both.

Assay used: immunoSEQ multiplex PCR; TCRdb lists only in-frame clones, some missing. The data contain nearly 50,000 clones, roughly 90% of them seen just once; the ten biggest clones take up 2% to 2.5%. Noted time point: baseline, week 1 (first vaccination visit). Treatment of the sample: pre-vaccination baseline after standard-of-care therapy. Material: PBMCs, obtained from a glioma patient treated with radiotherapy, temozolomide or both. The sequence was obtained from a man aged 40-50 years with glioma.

The CDR3 DNA sequence: TGTGCCAGCAGCCCCTTCTCGGGAGTAGCTACCGGGGAGCTGTTTTTT. Amino acids: CASSPFSGVATGELFF. V usage is TRBV7-9 and J usage is TRBJ2-2; tentatively, D is TRBD2 (6 bases). CDR1 SEHNR and CDR2 FQNEAQ come from the germline V gene (reference sequence). Trimming shortened V by 5 bases and J by 5 bases, and 18 bases separated the two germline ends. This CDR3 is 16 amino acids long.